The entry that follows covers one TCR beta chain sequence. Its antigen is unidentified. Generation of TCR cDNA used 5'RACE template switching (which added a universal primer site and UMIs). A single record per CDR3 protein comes from TCRdb applying MiXCR to the 5' RACE reads. The data contain 350,000 or so distinct CDR3 sequences, 7% to 9% of them singletons. The data derive from a study of T cells after yellow fever vaccination. Overall study context: Preparation of the low-cell-number fractions used SMART-Seq v4 Ultra Low Input. Study-level points and caveats: Boosting was followed by the reappearance of most primary-vaccination clones (just under 98% CD4, about 89% CD8). Some clonotypes were seen in both the CD4 and the CD8 compartments. These made up a small share and likely arose from convergent recombination.

Germline-derived CDR1 and CDR2 are SGHRS and YFSETQ. V was clipped by 2 bases and J by 5 bases, with 14 bases between them. CDR3 size: 14 residues. This specimen was PBMCs, taken 45 days after the first yellow fever vaccination. This TCR was sampled from a man aged 18 to 29 who received the YFV17D yellow fever vaccine. The chain combines TRBV5-1 with TRBJ2-7; D remains ambiguous. Here the CDR3 DNA reads TGCGCCAGCAGCTTTCTGGGGATCACGAACGAGCAGTACTTC. Amino acid sequence: CASSFLGITNEQYF.